This T cell receptor beta chain comes out of a study of T cell responses to AZD1222 COVID-19 vaccine. The CDR3 totals 14 residues. V dropped 2 bases and J dropped 1 base, with 7 bases sitting between them. Looked up from germline, CDR1 is SGHDT and CDR2 is YYEEEE. Some clones are missing from TCRdb's copy, which holds only in-frame ones; the method was immunoSEQ multiplex PCR. Among tens of thousands of clones, 88% were seen once, and the ten largest hold 15% to 20%. This sequence joins TRBV5-6 and TRBJ1-3; D is ambiguous. The source was peripheral blood, collected on day 0 of AZD1222 vaccination. The TCR comes from an adult in good health. CDR3 residues: CASSFLVSGNTIYF. As DNA, the CDR3 is TGTGCCAGCAGCTTTCTTGTTTCTGGAAACACCATATATTTT.